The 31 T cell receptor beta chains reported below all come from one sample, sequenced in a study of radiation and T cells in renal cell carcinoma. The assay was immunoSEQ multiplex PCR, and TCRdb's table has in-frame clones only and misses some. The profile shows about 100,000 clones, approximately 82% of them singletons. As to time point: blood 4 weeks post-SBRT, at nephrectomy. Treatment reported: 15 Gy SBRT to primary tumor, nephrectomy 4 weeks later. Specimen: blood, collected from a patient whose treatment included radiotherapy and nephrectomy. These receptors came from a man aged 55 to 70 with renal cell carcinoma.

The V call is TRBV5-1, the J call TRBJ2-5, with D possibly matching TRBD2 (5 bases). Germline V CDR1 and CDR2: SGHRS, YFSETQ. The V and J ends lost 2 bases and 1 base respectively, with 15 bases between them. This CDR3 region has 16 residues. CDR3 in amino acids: CASSLRPSGIQETQYF. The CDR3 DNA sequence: TGCGCCAGCAGCTTACGACCGTCCGGGATCCAAGAGACCCAGTACTTC.

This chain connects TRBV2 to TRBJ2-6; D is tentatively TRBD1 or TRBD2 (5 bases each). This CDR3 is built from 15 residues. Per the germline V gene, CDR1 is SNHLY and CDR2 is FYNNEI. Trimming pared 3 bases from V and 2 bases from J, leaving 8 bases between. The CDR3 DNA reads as TGTGCCAGCAGTGATTGGGGGACTGGGGCCAACGTCCTGACTTTC. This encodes CASSDWGTGANVLTF.

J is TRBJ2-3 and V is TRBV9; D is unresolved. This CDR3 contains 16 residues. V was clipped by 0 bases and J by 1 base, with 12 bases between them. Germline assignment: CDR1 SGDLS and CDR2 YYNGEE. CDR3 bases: TGTGCCAGCAGCGTAGGGCCGGACCTTGGCACAGATACGCAGTATTTT. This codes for CASSVGPDLGTDTQYF.

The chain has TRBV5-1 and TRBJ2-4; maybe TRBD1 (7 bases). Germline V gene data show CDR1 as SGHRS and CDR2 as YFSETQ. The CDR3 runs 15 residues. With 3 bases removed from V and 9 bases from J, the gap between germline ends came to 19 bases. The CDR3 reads CASSWGDRAFGIQYF. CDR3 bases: TGCGCCAGCAGCTGGGGGGACAGAGCGTTCGGCATTCAGTACTTC.

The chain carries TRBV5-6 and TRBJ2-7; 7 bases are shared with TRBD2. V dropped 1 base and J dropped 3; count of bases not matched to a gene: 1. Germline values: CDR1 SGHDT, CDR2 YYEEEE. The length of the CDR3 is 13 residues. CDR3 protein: CASSLREGYEQYF. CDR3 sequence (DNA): TGTGCCAGCAGCTTGAGGGAGGGCTACGAGCAGTACTTC.

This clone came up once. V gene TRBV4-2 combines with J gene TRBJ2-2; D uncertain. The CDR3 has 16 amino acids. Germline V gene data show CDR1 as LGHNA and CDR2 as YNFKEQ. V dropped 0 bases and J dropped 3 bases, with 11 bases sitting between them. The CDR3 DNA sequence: TGTGCCAGCAGCCAAGATGTTGACCGGGACACCGGGGAGCTGTTTTTT. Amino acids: CASSQDVDRDTGELFF.

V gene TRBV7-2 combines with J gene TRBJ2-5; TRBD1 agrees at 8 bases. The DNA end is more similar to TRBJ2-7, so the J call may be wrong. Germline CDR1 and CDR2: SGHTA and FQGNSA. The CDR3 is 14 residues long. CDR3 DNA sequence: TGTGCCAGCACCATGGGGACAGGACCTTACGAGCAGTACTTC. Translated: CASTMGTGPYEQYF.

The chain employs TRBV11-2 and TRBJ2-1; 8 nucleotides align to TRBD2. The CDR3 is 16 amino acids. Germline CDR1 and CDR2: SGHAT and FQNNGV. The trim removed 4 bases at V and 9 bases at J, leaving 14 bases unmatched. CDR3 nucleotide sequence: TGTGCCAGCAGCTCAGGGCCGGGAGGGCAAATGGGTGAGCAGTTCTTC. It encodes CASSSGPGGQMGEQFF.

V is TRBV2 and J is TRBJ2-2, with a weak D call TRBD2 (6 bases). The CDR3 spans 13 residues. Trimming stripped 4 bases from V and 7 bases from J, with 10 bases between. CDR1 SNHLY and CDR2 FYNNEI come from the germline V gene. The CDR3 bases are TGTGCCAGCAGTGGGGCTAGCGTCGGGGAGCTGTTTTTT. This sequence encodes CASSGASVGELFF.

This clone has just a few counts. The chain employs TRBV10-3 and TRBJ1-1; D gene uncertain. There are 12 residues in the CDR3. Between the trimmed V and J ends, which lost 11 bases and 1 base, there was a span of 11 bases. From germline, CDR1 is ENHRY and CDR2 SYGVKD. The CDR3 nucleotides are TGTGCCGTAGGACCCGCGAACACTGAAGCTTTCTTT. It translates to CAVGPANTEAFF.

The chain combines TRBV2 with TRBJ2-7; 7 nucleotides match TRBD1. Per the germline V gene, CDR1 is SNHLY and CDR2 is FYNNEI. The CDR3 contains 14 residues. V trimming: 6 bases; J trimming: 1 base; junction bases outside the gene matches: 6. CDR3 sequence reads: CASRPGQSSYEQYF. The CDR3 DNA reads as TGTGCCAGCAGGCCGGGACAGTCGTCCTACGAGCAGTACTTC.

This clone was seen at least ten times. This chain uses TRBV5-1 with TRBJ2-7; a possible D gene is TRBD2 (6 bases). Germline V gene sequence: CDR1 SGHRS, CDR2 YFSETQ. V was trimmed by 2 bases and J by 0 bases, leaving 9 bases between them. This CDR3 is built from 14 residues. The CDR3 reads CASSLVADSYEQYF. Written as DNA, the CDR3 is TGCGCCAGCAGCTTAGTAGCGGACTCCTACGAGCAGTACTTC. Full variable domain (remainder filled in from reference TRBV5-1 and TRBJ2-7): KAGVTQTPRYLIKTRGQQVTLSCSPISGHRSVSWYQQTPGQGLQFLFEYFSETQRNKGNFPGRFSGRQFSNSRSEMNVSTLELGDSALYLCASSLVADSYEQYFGPGTRLTVT.

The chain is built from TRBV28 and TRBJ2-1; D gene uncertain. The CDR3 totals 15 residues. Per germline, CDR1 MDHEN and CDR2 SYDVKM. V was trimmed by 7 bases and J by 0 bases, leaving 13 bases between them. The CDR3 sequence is CASTHPPSSYNEQFF. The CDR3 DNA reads TGTGCCAGCACCCATCCCCCGAGCTCCTACAATGAGCAGTTCTTC.

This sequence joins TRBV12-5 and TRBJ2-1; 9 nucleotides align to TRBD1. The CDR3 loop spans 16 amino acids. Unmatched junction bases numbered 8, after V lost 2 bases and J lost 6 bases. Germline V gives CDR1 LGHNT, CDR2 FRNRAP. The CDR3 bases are TGTGCTAGTGGTTTGCCACAGGGGGCAGGTGGCAATGAGCAGTTCTTC. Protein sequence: CASGLPQGAGGNEQFF.

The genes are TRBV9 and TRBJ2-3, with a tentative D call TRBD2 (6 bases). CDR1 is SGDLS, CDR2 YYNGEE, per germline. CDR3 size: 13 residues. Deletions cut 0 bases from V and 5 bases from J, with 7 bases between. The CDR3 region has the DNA TGTGCCAGCAGCGTAGGGAGGGGAGATACGCAGTATTTT. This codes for CASSVGRGDTQYF.

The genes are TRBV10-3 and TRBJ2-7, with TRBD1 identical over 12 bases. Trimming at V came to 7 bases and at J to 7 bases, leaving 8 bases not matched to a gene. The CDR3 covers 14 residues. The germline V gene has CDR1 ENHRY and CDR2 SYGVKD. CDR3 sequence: CAINPGTGGQEQYF. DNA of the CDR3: TGTGCCATCAACCCCGGGACAGGGGGCCAAGAGCAGTACTTC.

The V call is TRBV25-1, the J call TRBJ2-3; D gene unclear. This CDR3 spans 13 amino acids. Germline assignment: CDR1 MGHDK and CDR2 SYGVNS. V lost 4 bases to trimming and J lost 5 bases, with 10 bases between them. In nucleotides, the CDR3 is TGTGCCAGCAGTGGTGTGTTTCGAGATACGCAGTATTTT. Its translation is CASSGVFRDTQYF.

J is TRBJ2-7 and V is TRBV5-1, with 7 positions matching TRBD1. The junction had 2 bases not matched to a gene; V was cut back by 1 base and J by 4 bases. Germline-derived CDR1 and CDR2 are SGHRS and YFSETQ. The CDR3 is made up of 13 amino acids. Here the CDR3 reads CASSLFRGYEQYF. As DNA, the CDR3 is TGCGCCAGCAGCTTGTTCAGGGGGTACGAGCAGTACTTC.

The CDR3 loop is CASSESGGDGSEQYF. In DNA form, the CDR3 reads TGTGCCAGCAGTGAGTCAGGGGGCGATGGGTCCGAGCAGTACTTC. This chain uses TRBV2 with TRBJ2-7; 8 bases match TRBD1. After removal of 3 bases from V and 6 bases from J, the junction contained 10 bases not matched to a gene. Germline-derived CDR1 and CDR2 are SNHLY and FYNNEI. The CDR3 is 15 amino acids.

The CDR3 here is CASSLPETYEQYF. CDR3 nucleotide sequence: TGTGCCAGCAGCTTACCAGAGACCTACGAGCAGTACTTC. This chain connects TRBV7-9 to TRBJ2-7; the D is unclear. CDR1 SEHNR and CDR2 FQNEAQ come from the germline V gene (reference sequence). Trimming shortened V by 2 bases and J by 2 bases, and 7 bases separated the two germline ends. The CDR3 contains 13 residues.

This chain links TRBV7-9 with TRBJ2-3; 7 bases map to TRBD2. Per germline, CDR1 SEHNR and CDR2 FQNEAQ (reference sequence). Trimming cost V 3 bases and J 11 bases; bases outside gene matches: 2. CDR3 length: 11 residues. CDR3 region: CASSFPGGQYF. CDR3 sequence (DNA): TGTGCCAGCAGCTTCCCGGGAGGGCAGTATTTT.

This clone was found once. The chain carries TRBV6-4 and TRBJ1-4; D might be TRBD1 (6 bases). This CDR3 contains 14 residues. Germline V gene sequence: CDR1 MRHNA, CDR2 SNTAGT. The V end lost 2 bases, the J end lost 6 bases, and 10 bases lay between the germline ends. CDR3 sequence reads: CASSDRGLDEKLFF. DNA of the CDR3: TGTGCCAGCAGTGACAGGGGGTTGGATGAAAAACTGTTTTTT.

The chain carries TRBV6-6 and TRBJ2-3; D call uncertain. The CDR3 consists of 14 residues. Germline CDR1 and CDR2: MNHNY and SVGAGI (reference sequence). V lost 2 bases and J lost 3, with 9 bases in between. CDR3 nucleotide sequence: TGTGCCAGCAGTTACCGATCCGGGACAGATACGCAGTATTTT. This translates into CASSYRSGTDTQYF.

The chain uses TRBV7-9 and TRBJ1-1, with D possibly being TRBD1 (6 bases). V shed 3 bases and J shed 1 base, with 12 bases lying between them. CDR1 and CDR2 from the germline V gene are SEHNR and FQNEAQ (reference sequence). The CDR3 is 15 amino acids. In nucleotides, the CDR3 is TGTGCCAGCAGCTTTTCCGGGACAAGGAACACTGAAGCTTTCTTT. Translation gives CASSFSGTRNTEAFF.

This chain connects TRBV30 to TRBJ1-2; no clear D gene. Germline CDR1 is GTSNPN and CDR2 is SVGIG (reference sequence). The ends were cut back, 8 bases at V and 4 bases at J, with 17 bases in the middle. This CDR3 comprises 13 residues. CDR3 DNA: TGTGCCGGGCCCGGGCTGTATGGCTATGGCTACACCTTC. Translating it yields CAGPGLYGYGYTF.

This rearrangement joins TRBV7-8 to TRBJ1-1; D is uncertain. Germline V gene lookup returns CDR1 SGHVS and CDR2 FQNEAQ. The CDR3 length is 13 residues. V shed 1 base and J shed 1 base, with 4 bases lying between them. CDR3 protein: CASSLGKNTEAFF. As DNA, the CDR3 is TGTGCCAGCAGCTTAGGGAAGAACACTGAAGCTTTCTTT.

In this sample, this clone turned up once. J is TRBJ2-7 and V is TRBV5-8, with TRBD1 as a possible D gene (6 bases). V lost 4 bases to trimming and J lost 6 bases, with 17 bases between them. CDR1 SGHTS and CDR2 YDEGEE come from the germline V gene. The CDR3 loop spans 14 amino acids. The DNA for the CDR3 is TGTGCCAGCAGCCGAAACCCTAACAGGGCCGAGCAGTACTTC. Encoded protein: CASSRNPNRAEQYF. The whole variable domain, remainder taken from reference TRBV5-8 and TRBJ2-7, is EAGVTQSPTHLIKTRGQQATLRCSPISGHTSVYWYQQALGLGLQFLLWYDEGEERNRGNFPPRFSGRQFPNYSSELNVNALELEDSALYLCASSRNPNRAEQYFGPGTRLTVT.

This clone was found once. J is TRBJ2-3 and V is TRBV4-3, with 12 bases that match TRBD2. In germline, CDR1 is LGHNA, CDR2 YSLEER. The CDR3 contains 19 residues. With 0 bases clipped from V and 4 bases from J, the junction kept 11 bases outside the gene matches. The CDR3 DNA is TGCGCCAGCAGCCAAGATCTTGGCGGGCTAGCGGGAGGGCCAGATACGCAGTATTTT. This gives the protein CASSQDLGGLAGGPDTQYF.

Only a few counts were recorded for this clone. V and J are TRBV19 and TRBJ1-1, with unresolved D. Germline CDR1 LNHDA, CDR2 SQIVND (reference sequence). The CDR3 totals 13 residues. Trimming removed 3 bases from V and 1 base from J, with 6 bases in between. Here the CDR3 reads CASSIRQNTEAFF. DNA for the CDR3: TGTGCCAGTAGTATCCGGCAGAACACTGAAGCTTTCTTT.

CDR3 nucleotide sequence: TGTGCCAGCTCACCACTGGGAGGGCTTGAGGAAGAGACCCAGTACTTC. It encodes CASSPLGGLEEETQYF. This rearrangement joins TRBV18 to TRBJ2-5; 7 bases match TRBD2. Germline-derived CDR1 and CDR2 are KGHSH and LQKENI. With 1 base clipped from V and 3 bases from J, the junction kept 8 bases outside the gene matches. This CDR3 contains 16 residues.

The CDR3 coding sequence is TGTGCCAGTAGTATCAGCGGCGGCTTCTCCTACGAGCAGTACTTC. It translates to CASSISGGFSYEQYF. The rearrangement links TRBV19 to TRBJ2-7; TRBD2 is a possible D gene (5 bases). The ends were cut back, 3 bases at V and 0 bases at J, with 12 bases in the middle. Germline V gene data show CDR1 as LNHDA and CDR2 as SQIVND (reference sequence). CDR3 length: 15 residues.